The clone carrying this T cell receptor (beta chain) came up once. With 6 bases removed from V and 8 bases from J, the gap between germline ends came to 23 bases. CDR3 length equals 16 residues. The germline gives CDR1 SGHTA, CDR2 FQGTGA. The data were taken from a study of blood T cell repertoires in COVID-19. Study context: Sources were T cells, B-cell-depleted T cells, or PBMCs; the material itself was cDNA or gDNA.

Using immunoSEQ multiplex PCR, the repertoire was profiled, and TCRdb retains in-frame clones only, with some absent. The sample yields about 190,000 clones, approximately 84% seen once. Adults between about 18 and 89 years of age took part from about 24 US areas. This sequence originates from a woman aged 30 to 39 who had recovered from COVID-19. This chain links TRBV7-3 with TRBJ2-1; D perhaps matches TRBD2 (5 bases). Material: PBMCs or T cells enriched from blood (not recorded which). CDR3 coding DNA: TGTGCCAGCAGTCCCTCCCGGGGTCCTTCACGGGATGAGCAGTTCTTC. Protein product: CASSPSRGPSRDEQFF.